This TCR beta chain is drawn from a study of T cell responses to AZD1222 COVID-19 vaccine. General study results and limits: Across the whole spike, CD4 TCRs peaked at regions 160-218 and 743-854.

The CDR3 sequence is 14 residues long. Germline V gene sequence: CDR1 DFQATT, CDR2 SNEGSKA (reference sequence). V gave up 3 bases and J gave up 5 bases; unmatched junction bases: 8. Sequencing was performed with immunoSEQ multiplex PCR; in TCRdb, only in-frame clones are kept and a portion is missing. Of roughly 150,000 clones in the sample, roughly nine tenths are singletons; the top ten hold roughly 1.6%. A word on this clone: The antigen is undetermined.

The chain is built from TRBV20-1 and TRBJ1-1, with 8 positions matching TRBD1. Source: peripheral blood, taken 28 days after the second AZD1222 dose. The clonotype originates from an adult who received the AZD1222 COVID-19 vaccine. DNA of the CDR3: TGCAGTGCTAGTATCAGGGGGCGTGAGACTGAAGCTTTCTTT. Encoded protein: CSASIRGRETEAFF.